One sample yielded the 14 T cell receptor beta chains listed below, sequenced in a study of glioma-infiltrating T cells. Using RNA template, CDR3s of TCR alpha and beta were amplified with iRepertoire arm-PCR. From the multiplex PCR reads, TCRdb called clonotypes with MiXCR, one entry per CDR3 protein. The table has around 130,000 distinct CDR3 sequences, roughly a quarter seen once. Material: glioma tissue, nonneoplastic brain tissue, or PBMCs (not recorded which). The receptors here all came from a human donor with low-grade glioma or glioblastoma, undergoing nonglioma brain surgery, or in good health (not recorded which).

This clonotype was detected a few times. The V and J genes are TRBV7-9 and TRBJ1-6; D unclear. The CDR3 contains 14 residues. Germline V lookup: CDR1 SEHNR, CDR2 FQNEAQ (reference sequence). The ends were cut back, 1 base at V and 6 bases at J, with 7 bases in the middle. The CDR3 DNA sequence: TGTGCCAGCAGCTTAGATATAGCTAATTCACCCCTCCACTTT. It yields the protein CASSLDIANSPLHF.

The chain couples TRBV19 to TRBJ2-7; TRBD1 matches 7 bases. The CDR3 covers 13 residues. The germline gives CDR1 LNHDA, CDR2 SQIVND (reference sequence). The junction had 14 bases not matched to a gene; V was cut back by 8 bases and J by 10 bases. The CDR3 DNA sequence: TGTGCCAGTGTACAGGGGCGCTTCCGGGATCAGTACGTC. It codes for CASVQGRFRDQYV.

This chain connects TRBV7-9 to TRBJ1-5; 7 bases fit TRBD1. The CDR3 is made up of 13 amino acids. V dropped 8 bases and J dropped 5; count of bases not matched to a gene: 6. The germline gives CDR1 SEHNR, CDR2 FQNEAQ (reference sequence). The CDR3 loop is CASVQGGDQPQHF. The CDR3 DNA is TGTGCCAGCGTTCAGGGGGGGGATCAGCCCCAGCATTTT.

The rearrangement uses TRBV5-1 and TRBJ1-1; D gene unclear. Trimming cost V 2 bases and J 3 bases, with 14 bases left between them. The CDR3 has 15 amino acids. Germline V gene lookup returns CDR1 SGHRS and CDR2 YFSETQ. The CDR3 here is CASSLSFRKDTEAFF. CDR3 nucleotide sequence: TGCGCCAGCAGCTTATCCTTTCGTAAGGACACTGAAGCTTTCTTT.

This clonotype was observed a handful of times. The chain couples TRBV2 to TRBJ2-3; D perhaps matches TRBD2 (6 bases). The CDR3 has 13 amino acids. With 3 bases removed from V and 6 bases from J, the gap between germline ends came to 10 bases. Germline CDR1 and CDR2: SNHLY and FYNNEI. CDR3 sequence (DNA): TGTGCCAGCAGTGACGGGCTAGCGGATACGCAGTATTTT. Translated: CASSDGLADTQYF.

V and J are TRBV19 and TRBJ2-4; the match to TRBD2 covers 12 bases. V trimming: 2 bases; J trimming: 1 base; junction bases outside the gene matches: 9. This CDR3 comprises 19 residues. Germline assignment: CDR1 LNHDA and CDR2 SQIVND (reference sequence). The CDR3 DNA follows: TGTGCCAGTAGTATATTGGCTAGCGGGGGGGGATTGGCCAAAAACATTCAGTACTTC. This gives the protein CASSILASGGGLAKNIQYF.

This clonotype was counted ten times or more. The chain uses TRBV11-2 and TRBJ2-3; 10 nucleotides match TRBD2. V lost 5 bases, J lost 2 bases, and 7 bases stayed unmatched. CDR3 length: 16 residues. The germline V gene encodes CDR1 SGHAT and CDR2 FQNNGV. CDR3 DNA sequence: TGTGCCAGCAGCCCGATAGCGGGGGGCTCCACAGATACGCAGTATTTT. It encodes CASSPIAGGSTDTQYF.

The V call is TRBV3-1, the J call TRBJ2-1; unclear D gene. The germline CDR1 and CDR2 sequences are LGHDT and YNNKEL (reference sequence). The CDR3 covers 14 residues. V was clipped by 4 bases and J by 2 bases, with 9 bases between them. CDR3 DNA: TGTGCCAGCAGCCCGACCATACCCTACAATGAGCAGTTCTTC. Amino acid sequence: CASSPTIPYNEQFF.

This clonotype was seen a handful of times. V usage is TRBV20-1 and J usage is TRBJ2-3; TRBD2 might be the D (5 bases). CDR1 and CDR2 (germline): DFQATT, SNEGSKA (reference sequence). Trimming left V 1 base short and J 2 bases short, with 16 bases between. The CDR3 is 16 amino acids. The CDR3 sequence: CSARGSGEGLTDTQYF. As DNA, the CDR3 is TGCAGTGCTAGAGGGAGCGGAGAGGGTCTCACAGATACGCAGTATTTT.

In this sample, this clonotype turned up many times. This chain joins TRBV28 and TRBJ2-5; 7 bases map to TRBD1. The ends lost 4 bases at V and 7 bases at J; junction bases unmatched: 9. Germline CDR1 and CDR2: MDHEN and SYDVKM. The CDR3 spans 14 residues. Here the CDR3 DNA reads TGTGCCAGCAGTTCAGGACAGGCTGGGGGGACCCAGTACTTC. Encoded protein: CASSSGQAGGTQYF.

This clonotype has only a few counts. The V and J genes are TRBV10-1 and TRBJ1-5; TRBD1 might be the D (5 bases). The germline gives CDR1 WNHNN, CDR2 SYGVQD (reference sequence). V was trimmed by 6 bases and J by 3 bases, leaving 12 bases between them. This CDR3 has 14 amino acids. For the CDR3, the DNA is TGCGCCAGCAGACCCGGGACTTCCAATCAGCCCCAGCATTTT. Amino acid sequence: CASRPGTSNQPQHF.

The V gene is TRBV19, the J gene TRBJ1-1; the D gene is possibly TRBD1 (5 bases). Trimming stripped 5 bases from V and 1 base from J, with 8 bases between. This CDR3 has 13 residues. Germline loops: CDR1 LNHDA, CDR2 SQIVND (reference sequence). CDR3 sequence (DNA): TGTGCCAGTAGTGCCAGGGCGAACACTGAAGCTTTCTTT. It codes for CASSARANTEAFF.

V is TRBV12-3 or TRBV12-4 and J is TRBJ2-2, with D perhaps TRBD2 (6 bases). Trimming cost V 6 bases and J 4 bases, with 24 bases left between them. The CDR3 is made up of 18 amino acids. The CDR3 region is CASSQETAARAGTGELFF. The DNA for the CDR3 is TGTGCCAGCAGCCAAGAGACCGCTGCGCGAGCGGGCACCGGGGAGCTGTTTTTT.

The chain couples TRBV5-1 to TRBJ1-2, with no clear D. V gave up 0 bases and J gave up 0 bases, with 9 bases separating them. The germline V gene encodes CDR1 SGHRS and CDR2 YFSETQ. CDR3 length: 15 amino acids. The CDR3 loop reads CASSLAPDTNYGYTF. The CDR3, as DNA: TGCGCCAGCAGCTTGGCCCCTGACACTAACTATGGCTACACCTTC.